This T cell receptor beta chain was retrieved from a study of T cells expressing NK-cell markers. Across the whole study: Obtained from sorted CD3+CD56+NKG2C+, CD3+CD56+NKG2C- and CD3+CD56-NKG2C+ T cells were the TCR beta repertoires. In the group of eight sequenced donors, seven were HCMV-seropositive and one was seronegative.

With respect to this clonotype: What it recognizes is unknown.

TCRdb reprocessed the 5' RACE reads and keeps a single row for each CDR3 protein, giving no DNA. With some 410,000 distinct CDR3 sequences in the sample, the ten largest clones hold 7.3%. Overall study results and limits: The CD3+CD56-NKG2C+ fraction was also led by these clonotypes in several donors. Five to seven of the donors carried dominant NKG2C+ clonotypes that took up about 1.0-7.0% of their CD8+ T cells.

The CDR3 is 12 amino acids. The clonotype comes from a woman aged 18 to 75 in good health. The chain uses TRBV12-3 or TRBV12-4 and TRBJ1-1. Sequencing input: blood T cells: a sorted CD56 or NKG2C T cell subset, CD4+ or CD8+ T cells, or bulk PBMC T cells (not recorded which). CDR3: CASSNGGPEAFF.